The 2 T cell receptor beta chains below were found in one sample sequenced in a study of blood T cell repertoires in COVID-19. Produced via immunoSEQ multiplex PCR; TCRdb's table is partial and in-frame only. Counted here are about 98,000 clones, around 85% occurring once; the ten biggest clones make up about 10%. The source material was peripheral blood. The receptors were gathered from a woman over 75 with acute or convalescent COVID-19.

The chain recombines TRBV27 with TRBJ1-6; 7 bases map to TRBD1. The CDR3 has 15 amino acids. Unmatched junction bases numbered 8, after V lost 7 bases and J lost 5 bases. Germline V gives CDR1 MNHEY, CDR2 SMNVEV (reference sequence). This CDR3 is CASKPGTVDNSPLHF. The DNA for the CDR3 is TGTGCCAGCAAGCCAGGGACAGTAGATAATTCACCCCTCCACTTT.

This chain uses TRBV5-4 with TRBJ2-5; D ambiguous. Per the germline V gene, CDR1 is SGHNT and CDR2 is YYREEE (reference sequence). CDR3 length: 13 amino acids. The V end was cut by 1 base, the J end by 4 bases, with 8 bases between. The CDR3, as DNA: TGTGCCAGCAGCTTGAACCCAGGAGAGACCCAGTACTTC. Translated: CASSLNPGETQYF. The full variable domain, in which reference TRBV5-4 and TRBJ2-5 provide the parts outside the CDR3, is ETGVTQSPTHLIKTRGQQVTLRCSSQSGHNTVSWYQQALGQGPQFIFQYYREEENGRGNFPPRFSGLQFPNYSSELNVNALELDDSALYLCASSLNPGETQYFGPGTRLLVL.